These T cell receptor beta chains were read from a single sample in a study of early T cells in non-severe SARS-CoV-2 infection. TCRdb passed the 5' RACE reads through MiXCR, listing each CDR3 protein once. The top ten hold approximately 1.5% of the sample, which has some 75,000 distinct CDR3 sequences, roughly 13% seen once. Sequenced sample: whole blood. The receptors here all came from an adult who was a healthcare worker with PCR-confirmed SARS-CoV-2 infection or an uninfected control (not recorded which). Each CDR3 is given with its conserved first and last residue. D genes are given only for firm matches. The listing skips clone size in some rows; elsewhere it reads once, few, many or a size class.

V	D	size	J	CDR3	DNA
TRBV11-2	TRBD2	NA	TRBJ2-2	CASSIRTSGLNTGELFF	TGTGCCAGCAGCATCAGGACTAGCGGGTTGAACACCGGGGAGCTGTTTTTT
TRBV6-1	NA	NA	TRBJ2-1	CASSEDNEQFF	TGTGCCAGCAGTGAAGACAATGAGCAGTTCTTC
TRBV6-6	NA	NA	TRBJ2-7	CASTLHPHAYEQYF	TGTGCCAGCACCCTCCATCCCCACGCTTACGAGCAGTACTTC
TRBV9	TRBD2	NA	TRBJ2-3	CASSVDGGREVDTQYF	TGTGCCAGCAGCGTAGACGGGGGTCGGGAGGTGGATACGCAGTATTTT
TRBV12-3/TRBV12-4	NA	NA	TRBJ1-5	CASSLAGRVSNQPQHF	TGTGCCAGCAGTTTAGCAGGCAGGGTTAGCAATCAGCCCCAGCATTTT
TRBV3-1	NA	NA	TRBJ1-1	CASSPGFSMNTEAFF	TGTGCCAGCAGCCCGGGGTTCTCCATGAACACTGAAGCTTTCTTT
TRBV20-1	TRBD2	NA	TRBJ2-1	CSAPRLAGGYNEQFF	TGCAGTGCTCCAAGACTAGCGGGGGGCTACAATGAGCAGTTCTTC
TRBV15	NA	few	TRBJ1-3	CATSSSGRGNTIYF	TGTGCCACCAGCAGTTCCGGGCGGGGAAACACCATATATTTT
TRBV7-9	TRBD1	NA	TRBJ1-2	CASSFPQGAFYGYTF	TGTGCCAGCAGCTTCCCACAGGGGGCATTCTATGGCTACACCTTC
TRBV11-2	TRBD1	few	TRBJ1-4	CASSFRGGTNEKLFF	TGTGCCAGCAGCTTCAGGGGGGGAACTAATGAAAAACTGTTTTTT
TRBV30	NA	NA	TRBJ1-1	CAREQGNTEAFF	TGTGCCCGAGAACAGGGGAACACTGAAGCTTTCTTT
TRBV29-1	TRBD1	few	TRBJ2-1	CSLQDRGPFNEQFF	TGCAGCTTACAGGACAGGGGGCCCTTCAATGAGCAGTTCTTC
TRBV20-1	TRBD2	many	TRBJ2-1	CSAGGTREQFF	TGCAGTGCGGGGGGGACGAGGGAGCAGTTCTTC
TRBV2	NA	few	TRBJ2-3	CASKETSTDTQYF	TGTGCCAGCAAGGAGACTAGCACAGATACGCAGTATTTT
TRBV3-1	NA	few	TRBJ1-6	CASSQDSTQSSYNSPLHF	TGTGCCAGCAGCCAAGATTCAACCCAGAGCTCCTATAATTCACCCCTCCACTTT
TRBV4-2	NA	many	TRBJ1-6	CASSPEFSYNSPLHF	TGTGCCAGCAGCCCGGAGTTCTCCTATAATTCACCCCTCCACTTT
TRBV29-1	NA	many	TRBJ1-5	CSVARDRNQPQHF	TGCAGCGTTGCAAGAGACAGGAATCAGCCCCAGCATTTT
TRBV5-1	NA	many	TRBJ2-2	CASSLTRSVPGELFF	TGCGCCAGCAGCTTGACCCGGAGCGTCCCCGGGGAGCTGTTTTTT
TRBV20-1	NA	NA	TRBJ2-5	CSAPAVNRETQYF	TGCAGTGCGCCAGCGGTGAACCGGGAGACCCAGTACTTC
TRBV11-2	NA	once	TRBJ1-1	CASSAESPRWSTEAFF	TGTGCCAGCAGCGCAGAGTCACCCCGGTGGAGCACTGAAGCTTTCTTT
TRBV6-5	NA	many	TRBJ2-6	CASSYSQVSGANVLTF	TGTGCCAGCAGTTACTCCCAAGTCTCTGGGGCCAACGTCCTGACTTTC
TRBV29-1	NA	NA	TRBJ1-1	CSARESEAFF	TGCAGCGCCCGGGAAAGTGAAGCTTTCTTT
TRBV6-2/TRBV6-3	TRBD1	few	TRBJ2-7	CASRLTGAPSYEQYF	TGTGCCAGCAGATTAACAGGGGCCCCCTCCTACGAGCAGTACTTC
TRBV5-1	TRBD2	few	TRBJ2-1	CASSSLAGGSEQFF	TGCGCCAGCAGCTCTTTGGCGGGGGGCAGTGAGCAGTTCTTC
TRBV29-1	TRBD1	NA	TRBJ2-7	CSVGQGVYEQYF	TGCAGCGTGGGACAGGGGGTGTACGAGCAGTACTTC
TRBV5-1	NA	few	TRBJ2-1	CASSGLQGHEQFF	TGCGCCAGCAGTGGCCTTCAGGGTCATGAGCAGTTCTTC
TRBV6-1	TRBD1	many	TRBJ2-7	CASKVGQAYEQYF	TGTGCCAGCAAAGTCGGACAGGCATACGAGCAGTACTTC
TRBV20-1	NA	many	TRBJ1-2	CSAPGQGSAYGYTF	TGCAGTGCTCCGGGGCAGGGCTCTGCCTATGGCTACACCTTC
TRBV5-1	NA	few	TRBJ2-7	CASSLAADSYEQYF	TGCGCCAGCAGCTTGGCAGCGGACTCCTACGAGCAGTACTTC
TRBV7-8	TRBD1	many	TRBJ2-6	CASSWGTGAGANVLTF	TGTGCCAGCAGCTGGGGGACAGGTGCCGGGGCCAACGTCCTGACTTTC
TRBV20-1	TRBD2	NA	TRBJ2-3	CSASAGLGSTDTQYF	TGCAGTGCTAGCGCGGGACTAGGGAGCACAGATACGCAGTATTTT
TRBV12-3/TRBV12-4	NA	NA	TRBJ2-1	CASSLTGTQRGEQFF	TGTGCCAGCAGTTTGACCGGGACCCAGAGGGGTGAGCAGTTCTTC
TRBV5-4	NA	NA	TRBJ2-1	CASSFPRDNEQFF	TGTGCCAGCAGCTTTCCCAGGGACAATGAGCAGTTCTTC
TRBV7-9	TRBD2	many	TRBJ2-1	CASSGVAGTSNEQFF	TGTGCCAGCAGCGGGGTAGCGGGGACCTCCAATGAGCAGTTCTTC
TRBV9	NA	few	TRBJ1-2	CASSPTGNYYGYTF	TGTGCCAGCAGCCCGACAGGAAACTACTATGGCTACACCTTC
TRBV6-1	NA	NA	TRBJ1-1	CASRRGPDTEAFF	TGTGCCAGCAGGCGAGGGCCGGACACTGAAGCTTTCTTT
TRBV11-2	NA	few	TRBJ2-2	CASRVGGPPTGELFF	TGTGCCAGCAGGGTCGGAGGGCCCCCAACCGGGGAGCTGTTTTTT
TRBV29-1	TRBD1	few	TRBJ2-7	CSVLTGQSYEQYF	TGCAGCGTTCTCACGGGACAGTCCTACGAGCAGTACTTC
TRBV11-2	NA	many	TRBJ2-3	CASSLERADTQYF	TGTGCCAGCAGCTTAGAGAGGGCTGATACGCAGTATTTT
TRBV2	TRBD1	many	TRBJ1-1	CASRKGQGNTEAFF	TGTGCCAGCAGGAAGGGACAGGGGAACACTGAAGCTTTCTTT
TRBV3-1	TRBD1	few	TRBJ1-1	CASSTDRAPMNTEAFF	TGTGCCAGCAGCACGGACAGGGCGCCCATGAACACTGAAGCTTTCTTT
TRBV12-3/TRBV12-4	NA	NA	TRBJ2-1	CASSLVWRSYNEQFF	TGTGCCAGCAGTTTGGTCTGGCGCAGTTACAATGAGCAGTTCTTC
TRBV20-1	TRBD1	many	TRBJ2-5	CSAAQFPLGQGGETQYF	TGCAGTGCTGCCCAATTCCCCCTCGGACAGGGGGGGGAGACCCAGTACTTC
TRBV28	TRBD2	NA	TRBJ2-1	CANSPGGASSEQFF	TGTGCCAACTCTCCGGGGGGGGCCTCTTCGGAGCAGTTCTTC
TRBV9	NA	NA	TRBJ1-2	CASSAAGLGADGYTF	TGTGCCAGCAGCGCCGCGGGGCTGGGAGCGGATGGCTACACCTTC